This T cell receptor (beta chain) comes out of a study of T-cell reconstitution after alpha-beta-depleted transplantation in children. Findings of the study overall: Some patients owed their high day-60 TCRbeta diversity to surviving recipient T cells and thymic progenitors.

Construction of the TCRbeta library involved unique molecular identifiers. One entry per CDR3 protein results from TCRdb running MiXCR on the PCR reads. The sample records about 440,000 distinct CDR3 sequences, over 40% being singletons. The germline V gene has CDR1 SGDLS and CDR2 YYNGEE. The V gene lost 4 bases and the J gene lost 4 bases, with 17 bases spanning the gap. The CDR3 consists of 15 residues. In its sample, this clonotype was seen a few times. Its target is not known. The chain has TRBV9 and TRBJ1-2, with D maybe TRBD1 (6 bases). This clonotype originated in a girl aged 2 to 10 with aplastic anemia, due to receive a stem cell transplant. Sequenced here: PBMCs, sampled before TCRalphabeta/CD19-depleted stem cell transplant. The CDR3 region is CASSPQIGGAYGYTF. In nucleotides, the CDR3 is TGTGCCAGCAGCCCCCAAATTGGGGGGGCCTATGGCTACACCTTC.